The rows below give T cell receptor beta chains drawn from one sample of a study of T cell changes during pregnancy in multiple sclerosis. The data were produced by immunoSEQ multiplex PCR, yet TCRdb's version contains in-frame clones alone and is incomplete. This table holds tens of thousands of clones, about 95% found once. Material: peripheral blood, obtained in the third trimester of pregnancy. The origin of the receptors is a female donor with multiple sclerosis, enrolled in a pregnancy study. Each CDR3 is given with its conserved first and last residue. A D gene is named only where the DNA matches it firmly. Some rows mark clone size as missing; the rest say once, few, many or name a class of expanded clone.

CASSGGTSWSYEQYF	TGTGCCAGCAGTGGGGGGACATCTTGGAGCTACGAGCAGTACTTC	TRBJ2-7	-	TRBV2	-
CASSLYPPPQGRPKIEQYF	TGTGCCAGCAGCTTATACCCCCCCCCACAGGGGCGTCCTAAAATCGAGCAGTACTTC	TRBJ2-7	-	TRBV7-9	TRBD1
CASREGLPELFF	TGTGCCAGCAGGGAGGGGCTTCCAGAGCTGTTTTTT	TRBJ2-2	-	TRBV6-1	-
CASSQDDRPSYEQYF	TGCGCCAGCAGCCAAGATGACAGACCCTCCTACGAGCAGTACTTC	TRBJ2-7	-	TRBV4-1	-
CASSLRGTLSNQPQHF	TGTGCCAGCAGTTTAAGGGGAACGTTGAGCAATCAGCCCCAGCATTTT	TRBJ1-5	-	TRBV27	-
CATSTTGFIHF	TGTGCCACCAGCACGACAGGGTTCATTCATTTC	TRBJ1-2	once	TRBV15	TRBD1
CASTAGRNEQFF	TGTGCCAGTACCGCAGGGCGCAATGAGCAGTTCTTC	TRBJ2-1	-	TRBV19	-
CASSAREAHGYTF	TGTGCCAGCAGTGCCCGGGAAGCACATGGCTACACCTTC	TRBJ1-2	-	TRBV6-5	-
CASSYPRGLGTDTQYF	TGTGCCAGCAGCTACCCCAGGGGGCTAGGCACAGATACGCAGTATTTT	TRBJ2-3	-	TRBV13	TRBD1
CATQTGEDTGELFF	TGTGCCACCCAGACAGGGGAGGACACCGGGGAGCTGTTTTTT	TRBJ2-2	-	TRBV15	TRBD1
CASSADGAWNTEAFF	TGCGCCAGCAGCGCGGATGGGGCTTGGAACACTGAAGCTTTCTTT	TRBJ1-1	-	TRBV5-1	-
CATSRDRQYEQYF	TGTGCCACCAGCAGAGATCGACAGTACGAGCAGTACTTC	TRBJ2-7	-	TRBV15	-
CASSPGPGQVGLTAFF	TGTGCCAGCAGCCCCGGGCCGGGACAGGTGGGTCTGACAGCTTTCTTT	TRBJ1-1	-	TRBV9	TRBD1
CASSSQRGQPQHF	TGTGCCAGTAGTAGCCAACGCGGTCAGCCCCAGCATTTT	TRBJ1-5	-	TRBV19	-
CASSRDSVVGEQFF	TGTGCCAGCAGCCGGGACAGTGTCGTGGGTGAGCAGTTCTTC	TRBJ2-1	-	TRBV2	TRBD1
CASSKIAGVEETQYF	TGTGCCAGCAGCAAGATAGCGGGGGTCGAAGAGACCCAGTACTTC	TRBJ2-5	once	TRBV5-6	TRBD2
CASRQGWSGNTIYF	TGCGCCAGCAGACAGGGATGGTCTGGAAACACCATATATTTT	TRBJ1-3	-	TRBV10-2	-
CASRSGTHRTDTQYF	TGTGCCAGCAGGTCCGGGACTCATCGCACAGATACGCAGTATTTT	TRBJ2-3	once	TRBV9	-
CASSPAQGGSPLHF	TGTGCCAGCAGCCCCGCGCAGGGGGGATCACCCCTCCACTTT	TRBJ1-6	-	TRBV13	TRBD1
CASSWGQNSEAFF	TGTGCCAGCAGCTGGGGGCAGAATTCTGAAGCTTTCTTT	TRBJ1-1	-	TRBV5-6	-
CASSATWEAGELFF	TGTGCCAGCAGTGCCACCTGGGAGGCCGGGGAGCTGTTTTTT	TRBJ2-2	once	TRBV6-5	-
CASSSAASGAYNEQFF	TGTGCCAGCAGCTCAGCGGCTAGCGGGGCCTACAATGAGCAGTTCTTC	TRBJ2-1	-	TRBV9	TRBD2
CATSRRTGGLSEAFF	TGTGCCACCAGCAGACGTACAGGGGGCTTGTCTGAAGCTTTCTTT	TRBJ1-1	once	TRBV15	TRBD1
CASSSRQGANYGYTF	TGCGCCAGCAGCTCGAGACAGGGAGCTAACTATGGCTACACCTTC	TRBJ1-2	-	TRBV5-1	TRBD1
CASRRDTEDEQFF	TGTGCCAGCAGACGGGACACCGAAGATGAGCAGTTCTTC	TRBJ2-1	-	TRBV6-1	-
CASSKYGYTF	TGTGCCAGTAGCAAATATGGCTACACCTTC	TRBJ1-2	-	TRBV19	-
CAADRDGVGQYF	TGTGCCGCGGACAGGGATGGGGTGGGGCAGTACTTC	TRBJ2-5	-	TRBV30	TRBD1
CASSVALNSPLHF	TGTGCCAGCAGCGTAGCCCTTAATTCACCCCTCCACTTT	TRBJ1-6	once	TRBV9	-
CASSLGGGGNYEQYF	TGTGCCAGCAGCTTAGGCGGCGGGGGGAACTACGAGCAGTACTTC	TRBJ2-7	-	TRBV7-6	TRBD2
CASSPGTWSSYEQYF	TGTGCCAGCAGCCCAGGGACATGGAGCTCCTACGAGCAGTACTTC	TRBJ2-7	-	TRBV11-2	-
CASSLYESGNTIYF	TGTGCCAGCAGCTTATACGAGTCTGGAAACACCATATATTTT	TRBJ1-3	-	TRBV7-9	-
CASSPPTREQYF	TGTGCCAGCAGTCCACCAACTCGCGAGCAGTACTTC	TRBJ2-7	-	TRBV6-5	-
CASSGTGGKEAFF	TGTGCCAGCAGTGGGACAGGGGGGAAGGAAGCTTTCTTT	TRBJ1-1	-	TRBV6-1	TRBD1
CASSGVTGRDGYTF	TGTGCCAGCAGCGGGGTGACAGGCCGGGATGGCTACACCTTC	TRBJ1-2	-	TRBV7-8	-
CASRRAGGETQYF	TGTGCCAGCAGAAGGGCGGGGGGAGAGACCCAGTACTTC	TRBJ2-5	-	TRBV7-9	TRBD2
CATRPGQGTSRYNEQFF	TGTGCCACCCGCCCGGGACAGGGGACTTCCCGATACAATGAGCAGTTCTTC	TRBJ2-1	-	TRBV10-3	TRBD1
CASIGFGDRGREQYF	TGTGCCAGCATTGGGTTCGGGGACAGGGGGCGCGAGCAGTACTTC	TRBJ2-7	-	TRBV6-1	TRBD1
CASSVAGVGETQYF	TGTGCCAGCAGCGTAGCGGGTGTTGGCGAGACCCAGTACTTC	TRBJ2-5	once	TRBV9	-
CASSQFRVTGELFF	TGTGCCAGCAGCCAATTCAGGGTAACCGGGGAGCTGTTTTTT	TRBJ2-2	-	TRBV14	-
CASSVDRRAGGAFGQPQHF	TGTGCCAGCAGCGTAGACAGGAGGGCAGGGGGCGCATTTGGTCAGCCCCAGCATTTT	TRBJ1-5	-	TRBV2	TRBD1
CASSLATTGGGRYNEQFF	TGCGCCAGCAGCTTGGCGACCACCGGGGGGGGCCGATACAATGAGCAGTTCTTC	TRBJ2-1	once	TRBV5-1	TRBD2
CASSAALGNTGELFF	TGTGCCAGCAGCGCCGCTCTCGGGAACACCGGGGAGCTGTTTTTT	TRBJ2-2	-	TRBV7-3	-
CASSTRTSGVYNEQFF	TGTGCCAGCAGTACTCGGACTAGCGGGGTCTACAATGAGCAGTTCTTC	TRBJ2-1	once	TRBV27	TRBD2
CASSWGTSGVSTDTQYF	TGTGCCAGCAGCTGGGGGACTAGCGGGGTGAGCACAGATACGCAGTATTTT	TRBJ2-3	-	TRBV5-6	TRBD2
CASSYASGGFNEQFF	TGTGCCAGCAGCTATGCTAGCGGGGGGTTCAATGAGCAGTTCTTC	TRBJ2-1	-	TRBV7-9	TRBD2
CASSYEVADEQYF	TGTGCCAGCAGCTACGAGGTGGCAGACGAGCAGTACTTC	TRBJ2-7	-	TRBV7-9	-
CASSLGVSGANVLTF	TGCGCCAGCAGCTTGGGCGTCTCTGGGGCCAACGTCCTGACTTTC	TRBJ2-6	-	TRBV5-1	-
CASSWRGGYTF	TGTGCCAGCAGCTGGCGGGGCGGCTACACCTTC	TRBJ1-2	-	TRBV6-5	-